The TCR beta chain under discussion was sequenced for a study of shared clonotypes between healthy human individuals. Evenly divided among several immunoSEQ plates was the genomic DNA of each subset. TCRdb's table, derived via immunoSEQ multiplex PCR, lists solely in-frame clones and lacks some. In the table there are approximately 2,000,000 clones, 85% to 95% of which are singletons. Per the germline V gene, CDR1 is LNHDA and CDR2 is SQIVND (reference sequence). The ends lost 5 bases at V and 5 bases at J; junction bases unmatched: 12. This CDR3 is 16 amino acids long. The sequencing input was naive CD4+ T cells from PBMCs. The sample's subset: CD45RA+ positively selected. V and J are TRBV19 and TRBJ2-7, with 10 bases fitting TRBD2. This sequence originates from a man between 18 and 35 years old in good health. Some clones in this sample may be carry-over from other donors' samples. For the CDR3, the DNA is TGTGCCAGTAGTGGAAGAGCGGGAGGGCGTGGGGACGAGCAGTACTTC. Its protein product is CASSGRAGGRGDEQYF.